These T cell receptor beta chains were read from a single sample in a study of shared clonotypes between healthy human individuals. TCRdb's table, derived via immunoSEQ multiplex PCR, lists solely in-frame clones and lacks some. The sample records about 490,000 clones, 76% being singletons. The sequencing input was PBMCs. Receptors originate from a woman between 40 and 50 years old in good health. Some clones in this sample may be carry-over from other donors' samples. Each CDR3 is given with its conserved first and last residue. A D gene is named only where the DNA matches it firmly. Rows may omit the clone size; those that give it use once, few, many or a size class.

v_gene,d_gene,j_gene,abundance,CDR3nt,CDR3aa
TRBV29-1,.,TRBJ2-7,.,TGCAGCGTTGAACTAGCGACCTACGAGCAGTACTTC,CSVELATYEQYF
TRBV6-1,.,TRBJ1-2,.,TGTGCCAGCAGTCCAGACGGGTACTATGGCTACACCTTC,CASSPDGYYGYTF
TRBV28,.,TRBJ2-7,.,TGTGCCAGCAGCCCCAGTGGGCCGACCTACGAGCAGTACTTC,CASSPSGPTYEQYF
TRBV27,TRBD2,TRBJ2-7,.,TGTGCCAGCAGTCCCAAAGCGGGAGGGGGCTACGAGCAGTACTTC,CASSPKAGGGYEQYF
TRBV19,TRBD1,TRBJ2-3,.,TGTGCCAGTAGTACCATCCTCACAGGGGCAGATACGCAGTATTTT,CASSTILTGADTQYF
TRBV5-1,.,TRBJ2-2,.,TGCGCCAGCAGCTTGGGGGACTCCGTCGGATCCGGGGAGCTGTTTTTT,CASSLGDSVGSGELFF
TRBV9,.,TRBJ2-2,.,TGTGCCAGCAGCTTCCAGCTAAACACCGGGGAGCTGTTTTTT,CASSFQLNTGELFF
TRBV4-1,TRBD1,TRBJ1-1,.,TGCGCCAGCAGCCACCGGGACAGGAGCCCTGAAGCTTTCTTT,CASSHRDRSPEAFF
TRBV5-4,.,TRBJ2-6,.,TGTGCCAGCAGCTCCCGACAGGACGGGGGCCCTGGGGCCAACGTCCTGACTTTC,CASSSRQDGGPGANVLTF
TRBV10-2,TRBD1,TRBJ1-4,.,TGCGCCAGCAGAGAGACAGGGGGTAATGAAAAACTGTTTTTT,CASRETGGNEKLFF
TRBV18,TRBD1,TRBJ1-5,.,TGTGCCAGCTCACCAGGACAGGGGGCCGGCCGCAATCAGCCCCAGCATTTT,CASSPGQGAGRNQPQHF
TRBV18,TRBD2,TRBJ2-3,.,TGTGCCAGCTCGCATAGAGGGACTAGCCAAAGCACAGATACGCAGTATTTT,CASSHRGTSQSTDTQYF
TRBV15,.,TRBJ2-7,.,TGTGCCACCAGCAGCGGCGGGAACTACGAGCAGTACTTC,CATSSGGNYEQYF
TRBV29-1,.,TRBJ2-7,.,TGCAGCGTTGATGGGGCAGCCCCCTACGAGCAGTACTTC,CSVDGAAPYEQYF
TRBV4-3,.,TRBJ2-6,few,TGCGCCAGCAGCCAAGTCCCCCCCGGAAGCTCTGGGGCCAACGTCCTGACTTTC,CASSQVPPGSSGANVLTF
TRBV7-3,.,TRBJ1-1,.,TGTGCCAGCAGCTTATCCGGACACCCGACCACTGAAGCTTTCTTT,CASSLSGHPTTEAFF
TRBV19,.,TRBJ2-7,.,TGTGCCAGTAGTATCGGGATGGGCTACGAGCAGTACTTC,CASSIGMGYEQYF
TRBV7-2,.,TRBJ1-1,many,TGTGCCAGCAGCAGAGGGACCTACACTGAAGCTTTCTTT,CASSRGTYTEAFF
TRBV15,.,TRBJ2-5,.,TGTGCCACCAGCGGCGACGGGACGGCCCAAGAGACCCAGTACTTC,CATSGDGTAQETQYF
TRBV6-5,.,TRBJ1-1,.,TGTGCCAGCAGTTACTCAGAGGTTCGCACTGAAGCTTTCTTT,CASSYSEVRTEAFF
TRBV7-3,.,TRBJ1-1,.,TGTGCCAGCAGCTTAACTGGTCCCAACACTGAAGCTTTCTTT,CASSLTGPNTEAFF
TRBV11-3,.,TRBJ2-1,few,TGTGCCAGCAGCTTACTGTCGGGGAATGAGCAGTTCTTC,CASSLLSGNEQFF
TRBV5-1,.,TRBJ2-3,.,TGCGCCAGCAGCATCGCTACAGATACGCAGTATTTT,CASSIATDTQYF
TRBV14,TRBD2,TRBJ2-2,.,TGTGCCAGCAGCCATCCCCGGTGGACTAGCGATTGGACCGGGGAGCTGTTTTTT,CASSHPRWTSDWTGELFF
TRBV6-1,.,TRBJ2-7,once,TGTGCCAGCAGGGTAAGGGAACCCTACGAGCAGTACTTC,CASRVREPYEQYF
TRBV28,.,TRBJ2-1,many,TGTGCCAGCAGTTTAAACCACAATGAGCAGTTCTTC,CASSLNHNEQFF
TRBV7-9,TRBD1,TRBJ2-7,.,TGTGCCAGCAGCTTCCACCGGACAGGGTTCTACGAGCAGTACTTC,CASSFHRTGFYEQYF
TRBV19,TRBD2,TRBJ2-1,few,TGTGCCAGTAGTGGTGCGACTAGCGGGTCCTACAATGAGCAGTTCTTC,CASSGATSGSYNEQFF
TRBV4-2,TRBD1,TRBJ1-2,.,TGTGCCAGCAGCTTGGCGACAGGGGCCCCAGCCGTCTTC,CASSLATGAPAVF
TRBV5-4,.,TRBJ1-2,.,TGTGCCAGCAGCTTGGCGGGGGGGCAGGACTATGGCTACACCTTC,CASSLAGGQDYGYTF
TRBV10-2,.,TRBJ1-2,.,TGCGCCAGCAGTGGAGCTCAAGGGGTGAACTATGGCTACACCTTC,CASSGAQGVNYGYTF
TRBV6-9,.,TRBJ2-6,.,TGTGCCAGCAGCTGGGCCGACTCTGGGGCCAACGTCCTGACTTTC,CASSWADSGANVLTF
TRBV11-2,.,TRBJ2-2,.,TGTGCCAGCAGCTTAGAGCTTGGGGGGAACACCGGGGAGCTGTTTTTT,CASSLELGGNTGELFF
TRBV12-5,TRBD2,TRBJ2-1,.,TGTGCTAGTGGTTTGGTACGTAGCGGGAGGGGATACAATGAGCAGTTCTTC,CASGLVRSGRGYNEQFF
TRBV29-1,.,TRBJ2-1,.,TGCAGCGTTTTTTCGGGCTGGGGCTCCTACAATGAGCAGTTCTTC,CSVFSGWGSYNEQFF
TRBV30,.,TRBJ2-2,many,TGTGCCTGGAGTCGGCTAGCGACCATAACCGGGGAGCTGTTTTTT,CAWSRLATITGELFF
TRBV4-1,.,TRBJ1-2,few,TGCGCCAGCAGCCAAGATGTCCAGGGCGCCTATGGCTACACCTTC,CASSQDVQGAYGYTF
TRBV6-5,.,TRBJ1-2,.,TGTGCCAGCAGTCGTCGAAATGGAGATTATGGCTACACCTTC,CASSRRNGDYGYTF
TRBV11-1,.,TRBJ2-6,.,TGTGCCAGCAGCCTACGTTTTGGGTTTGGGGCCAACGTCCTGACTTTC,CASSLRFGFGANVLTF
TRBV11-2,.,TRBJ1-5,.,TGTGCCAGCAGCTTAGGGCGGGGAAAGCGCAATCAGCCCCAGCATTTT,CASSLGRGKRNQPQHF
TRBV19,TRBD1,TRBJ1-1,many,TGTGCCAGTAGGATCGGGTCCGGGACAGGGCCCACTGAAGCTTTCTTT,CASRIGSGTGPTEAFF
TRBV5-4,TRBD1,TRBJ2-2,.,TGTGCCAGCAGCTTGGCCGGACAGGGGTACGGGGAGCTGTTTTTT,CASSLAGQGYGELFF
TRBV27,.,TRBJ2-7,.,TGTGCCAGCAAAAATTGGGCTAGATCCTACGAGCAGTACTTC,CASKNWARSYEQYF
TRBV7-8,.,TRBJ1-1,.,TGTGCCAGCAGCTTAGTAGTTGGGAACACTGAAGCTTTCTTT,CASSLVVGNTEAFF
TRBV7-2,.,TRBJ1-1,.,TGTGCCAGCAGCTTCCGGAACAGGAGGACTGAAGCTTTCTTT,CASSFRNRRTEAFF
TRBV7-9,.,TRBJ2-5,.,TGTGCCAGCAGTCTCATCAGGAGTAGGAGCCAAGAGACCCAGTACTTC,CASSLIRSRSQETQYF
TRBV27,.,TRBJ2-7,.,TGTGCCAGCAAAGGGATCTACGAGCAGTACTTC,CASKGIYEQYF
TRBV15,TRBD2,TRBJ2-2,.,TGTGCCACCAGCAGAGATCTAGCTAGCGGGAGCGCCGGGGAGCTGTTTTTT,CATSRDLASGSAGELFF
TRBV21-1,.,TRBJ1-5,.,TGTGCCAGCAGCAAAGGCGGCTGGCCACGGTTTTATAGCAATCAGCCCCAGCATTTT,CASSKGGWPRFYSNQPQHF
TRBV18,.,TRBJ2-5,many,TGTGCCAGCTCACCAAACGGAGAAGAGACCCAGTACTTC,CASSPNGEETQYF
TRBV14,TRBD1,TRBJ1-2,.,TGTGCCAGCAGCCAAGGGACAGGGTTTGTATTTAACTATGGCTACACCTTC,CASSQGTGFVFNYGYTF
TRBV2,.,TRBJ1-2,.,TGTGCCAGCAGTGAACTTTCGGGGAGTAATGGCTACACCTTC,CASSELSGSNGYTF
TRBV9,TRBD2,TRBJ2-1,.,TGTGCCAGCAGCGTAGTTGGGACTAGTGTTGAGCAGTTCTTC,CASSVVGTSVEQFF
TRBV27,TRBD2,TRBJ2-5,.,TGTGCCAGCAGTCGGACTAGCCTACCCCAAGAGACCCAGTACTTC,CASSRTSLPQETQYF
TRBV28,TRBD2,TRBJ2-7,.,TGTGCCAGCAACAGCGGGAGGATCGACGAGCAGTACTTC,CASNSGRIDEQYF
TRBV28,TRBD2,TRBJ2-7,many,TGTGCCAGCAGTGGACTAGCGGGAGGGCGCTACGAGCAGTACTTC,CASSGLAGGRYEQYF
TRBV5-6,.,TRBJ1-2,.,TGTGCCAGCAGCCTGGGCGTCAACTATGGCTACACCTTC,CASSLGVNYGYTF
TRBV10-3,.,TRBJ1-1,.,TGTGCCATCAGTGAGGGGCAGGTTCAAACTGAAGCTTTCTTT,CAISEGQVQTEAFF